This T cell receptor beta chain appears in the sequencing data of a study of shared T cell receptors in the human thymus. This clone was found once. Assay: immunoSEQ multiplex PCR; the TCRdb copy retains only in-frame clones and omits some. The table lists over 450,000 clones, about four fifths of them singletons. Unmatched junction bases numbered 4, after V lost 2 bases and J lost 7 bases. The CDR3 consists of 15 residues. Germline-derived CDR1 and CDR2 are SGHTA and FQGNSA. The sample was also reused in another study, on human thymus T cells. That paper states: Related studies found that unrelated individuals share highly overlapping thymic repertoires.

The sequence came from a boy under three years old with a congenital heart defect. The V gene is TRBV7-2, the J gene TRBJ2-7; 14 nucleotides align to TRBD2. The sample taken for sequencing was thymocytes. CDR3 sequence reads: CASSLRLAGGREQYF. As DNA, the CDR3 is TGTGCCAGCAGCTTAAGACTAGCGGGGGGGCGGGAGCAGTACTTC.